The 2 T cell receptor beta chains reported below all come from one sample, sequenced in a study of fetal regulatory T cell absence and autoimmunity. Sequencing used immunoSEQ multiplex PCR; TCRdb keeps in-frame clones, though not all of them. This table has roughly 95,000 clones, about three quarters appearing once. Specimen: pancreas tissue. These receptors were taken from a male donor with IPEX syndrome.

The chain links TRBV7-9 to TRBJ2-7; 7 bases map to TRBD1. The ends lost 4 bases at V and 3 bases at J; junction bases unmatched: 3. Germline loops: CDR1 SEHNR, CDR2 FQNEAQ (reference sequence). The CDR3 covers 13 residues. The CDR3 bases are TGTGCCAGCAGCTCCCGGGACAGCTACGAGCAGTACTTC. Its translation: CASSSRDSYEQYF. Variable domain in full (rest from reference TRBV7-9 and TRBJ2-7): DTGVSQNPRHKITKRGQNVTFRCDPISEHNRLYWYRQTLGQGPEFLTYFQNEAQLEKSRLLSDRFSAERPKGSFSTLEIQRTEQGDSAMYLCASSSRDSYEQYFGPGTRLTVT.

V and J are TRBV6-5 and TRBJ2-1, with 7 bases that match TRBD1. This CDR3 spans 16 amino acids. The germline gives CDR1 MNHEY, CDR2 SVGAGI. Losses at the gene ends were 2 bases for V and 5 bases for J; bases not matched to a gene: 9. CDR3 DNA: TGTGCCAGCAGTTACATGGGCAGGGGGTCCCACAATGAGCAGTTCTTC. This codes for CASSYMGRGSHNEQFF.